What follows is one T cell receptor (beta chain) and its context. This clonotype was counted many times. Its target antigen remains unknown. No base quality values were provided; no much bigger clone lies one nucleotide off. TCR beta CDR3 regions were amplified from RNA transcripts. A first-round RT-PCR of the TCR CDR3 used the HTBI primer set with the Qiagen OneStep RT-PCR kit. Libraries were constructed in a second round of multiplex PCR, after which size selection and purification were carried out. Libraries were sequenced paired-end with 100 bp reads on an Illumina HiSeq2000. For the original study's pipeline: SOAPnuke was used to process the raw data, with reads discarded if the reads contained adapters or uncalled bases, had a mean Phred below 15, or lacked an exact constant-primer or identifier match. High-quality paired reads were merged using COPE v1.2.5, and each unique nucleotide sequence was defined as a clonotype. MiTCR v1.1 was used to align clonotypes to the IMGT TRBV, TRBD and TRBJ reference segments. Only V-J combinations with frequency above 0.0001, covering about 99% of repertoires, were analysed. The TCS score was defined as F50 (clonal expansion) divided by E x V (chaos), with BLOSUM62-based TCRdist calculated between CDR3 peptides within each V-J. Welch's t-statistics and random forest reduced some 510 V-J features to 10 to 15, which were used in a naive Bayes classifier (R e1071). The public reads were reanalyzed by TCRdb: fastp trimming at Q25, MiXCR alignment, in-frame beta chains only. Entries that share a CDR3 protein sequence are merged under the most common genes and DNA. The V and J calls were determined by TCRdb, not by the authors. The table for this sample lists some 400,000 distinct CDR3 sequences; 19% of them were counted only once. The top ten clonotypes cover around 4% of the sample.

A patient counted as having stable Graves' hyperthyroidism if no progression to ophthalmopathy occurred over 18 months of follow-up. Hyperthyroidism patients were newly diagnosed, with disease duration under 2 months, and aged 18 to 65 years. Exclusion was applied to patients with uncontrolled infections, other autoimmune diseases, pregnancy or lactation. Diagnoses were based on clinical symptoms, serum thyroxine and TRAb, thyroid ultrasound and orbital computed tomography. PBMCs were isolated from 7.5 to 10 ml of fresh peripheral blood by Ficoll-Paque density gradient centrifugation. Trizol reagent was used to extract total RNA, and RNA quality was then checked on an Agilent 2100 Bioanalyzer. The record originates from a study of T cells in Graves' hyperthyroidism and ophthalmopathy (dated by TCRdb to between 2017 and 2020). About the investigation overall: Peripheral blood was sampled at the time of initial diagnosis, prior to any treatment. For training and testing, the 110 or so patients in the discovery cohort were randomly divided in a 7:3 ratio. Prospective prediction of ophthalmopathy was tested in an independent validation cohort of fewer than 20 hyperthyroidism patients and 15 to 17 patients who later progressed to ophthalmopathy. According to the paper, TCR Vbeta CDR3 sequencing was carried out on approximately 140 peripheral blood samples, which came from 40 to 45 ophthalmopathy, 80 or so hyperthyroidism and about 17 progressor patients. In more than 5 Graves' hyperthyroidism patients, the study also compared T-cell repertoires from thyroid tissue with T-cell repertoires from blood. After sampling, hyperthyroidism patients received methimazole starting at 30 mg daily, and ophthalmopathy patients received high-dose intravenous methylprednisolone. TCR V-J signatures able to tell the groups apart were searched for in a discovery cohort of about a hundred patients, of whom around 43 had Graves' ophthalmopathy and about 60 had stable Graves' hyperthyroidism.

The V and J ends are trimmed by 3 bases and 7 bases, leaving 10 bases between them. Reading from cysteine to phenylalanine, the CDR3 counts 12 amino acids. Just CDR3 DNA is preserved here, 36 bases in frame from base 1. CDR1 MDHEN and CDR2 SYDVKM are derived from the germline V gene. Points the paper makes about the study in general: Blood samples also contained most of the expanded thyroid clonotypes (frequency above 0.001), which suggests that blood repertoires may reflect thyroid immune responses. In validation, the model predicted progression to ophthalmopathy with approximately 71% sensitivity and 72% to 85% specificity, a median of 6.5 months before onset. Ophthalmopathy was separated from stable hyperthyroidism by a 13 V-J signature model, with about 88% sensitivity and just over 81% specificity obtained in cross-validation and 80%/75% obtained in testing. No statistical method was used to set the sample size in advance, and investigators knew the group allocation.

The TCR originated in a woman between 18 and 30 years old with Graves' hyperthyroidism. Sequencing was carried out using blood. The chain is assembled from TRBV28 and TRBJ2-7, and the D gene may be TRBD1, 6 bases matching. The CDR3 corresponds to CASSLLRGEQYF. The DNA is TGTGCCAGCAGTTTGTTGAGGGGGGAGCAGTACTTC.